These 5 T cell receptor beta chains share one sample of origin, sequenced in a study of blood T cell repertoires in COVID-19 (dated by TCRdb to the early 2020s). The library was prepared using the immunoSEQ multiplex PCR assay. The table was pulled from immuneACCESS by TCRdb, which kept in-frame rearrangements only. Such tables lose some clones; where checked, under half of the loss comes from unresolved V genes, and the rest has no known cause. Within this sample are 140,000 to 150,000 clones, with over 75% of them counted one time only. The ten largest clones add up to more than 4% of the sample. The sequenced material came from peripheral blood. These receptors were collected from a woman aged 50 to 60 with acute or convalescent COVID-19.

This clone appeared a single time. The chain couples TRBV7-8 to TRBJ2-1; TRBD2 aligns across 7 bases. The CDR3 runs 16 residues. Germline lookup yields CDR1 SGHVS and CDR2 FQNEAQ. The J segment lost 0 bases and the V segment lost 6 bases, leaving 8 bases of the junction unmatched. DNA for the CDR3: TGTGCCAGCAGGGGGGAGGGCAGTACCTCCTACAATGAGCAGTTCTTC. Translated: CASRGEGSTSYNEQFF.

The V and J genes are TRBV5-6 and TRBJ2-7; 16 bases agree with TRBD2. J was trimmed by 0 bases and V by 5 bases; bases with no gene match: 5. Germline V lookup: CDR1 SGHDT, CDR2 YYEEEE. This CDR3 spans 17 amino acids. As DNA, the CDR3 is TGTGCCAGCAGAAAGGGACTAGCGGGGGGGTTCTCCTACGAGCAGTACTTC. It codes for CASRKGLAGGFSYEQYF. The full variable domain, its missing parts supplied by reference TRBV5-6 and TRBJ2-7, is DAGVTQSPTHLIKTRGQQVTLRCSPKSGHDTVSWYQQALGQGPQFIFQYYEEEERQRGNFPDRFSGHQFPNYSSELNVNALLLGDSALYLCASRKGLAGGFSYEQYFGPGTRLTVT.

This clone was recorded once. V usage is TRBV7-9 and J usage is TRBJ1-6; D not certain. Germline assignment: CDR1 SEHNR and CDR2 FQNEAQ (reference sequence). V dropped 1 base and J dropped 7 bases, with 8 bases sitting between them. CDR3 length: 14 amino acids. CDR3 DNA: TGTGCCAGCAGCTTAGGGGAGGAAAATTCACCCCTCCACTTT. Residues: CASSLGEENSPLHF.

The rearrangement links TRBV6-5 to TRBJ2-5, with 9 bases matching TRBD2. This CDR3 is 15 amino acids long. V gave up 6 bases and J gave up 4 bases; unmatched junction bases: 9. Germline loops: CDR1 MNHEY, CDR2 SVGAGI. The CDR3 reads CASRAGGSGGETQYF. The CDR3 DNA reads TGTGCCAGCAGGGCCGGGGGTAGCGGGGGAGAGACCCAGTACTTC.

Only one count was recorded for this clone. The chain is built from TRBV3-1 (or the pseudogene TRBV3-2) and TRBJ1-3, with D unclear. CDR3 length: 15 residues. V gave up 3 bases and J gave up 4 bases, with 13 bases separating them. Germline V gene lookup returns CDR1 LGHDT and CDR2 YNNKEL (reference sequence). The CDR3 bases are TGTGCCAGCAGCCAGAGCTTCGAAAAAGGAAACACCATATATTTT. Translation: CASSQSFEKGNTIYF.